The clone carrying this T cell receptor (beta chain) came up a few times. This record comes from a study of blood T cell repertoires in COVID-19. About the research overall: Whether acute or convalescent, the COVID-19 samples came from the United States, Italy and Spain. Nucleic acid was either cDNA or gDNA, and it came from T cells, B-cell-depleted T cells, or PBMCs.

In the original processing: The assay estimated nucleated cells by amplifying reference gene primers. The data were produced by immunoSEQ multiplex PCR, yet TCRdb's version contains in-frame clones alone and is incomplete. V and J calls and clone size are as listed in that table; D and trimming were resolved from the DNA. The top ten clones hold about 2.5% of a sample with about 200,000 clones, about 83% of them seen once. Trimming removed 5 bases at V and 1 base at J, with 13 bases between. Germline V lookup: CDR1 LNHNV, CDR2 YYDKDF (reference sequence). The CDR3 consists of 15 residues. The sequence was obtained from a woman in her thirties or forties with active or convalescent COVID-19. The chain uses TRBV15 and TRBJ2-3, with D maybe TRBD1 (5 bases). The specimen was peripheral blood. This chain's CDR3 is CATSHPDSRTDTQYF. Written as DNA, the CDR3 is TGTGCCACCAGCCACCCAGACAGTCGCACAGATACGCAGTATTTT.